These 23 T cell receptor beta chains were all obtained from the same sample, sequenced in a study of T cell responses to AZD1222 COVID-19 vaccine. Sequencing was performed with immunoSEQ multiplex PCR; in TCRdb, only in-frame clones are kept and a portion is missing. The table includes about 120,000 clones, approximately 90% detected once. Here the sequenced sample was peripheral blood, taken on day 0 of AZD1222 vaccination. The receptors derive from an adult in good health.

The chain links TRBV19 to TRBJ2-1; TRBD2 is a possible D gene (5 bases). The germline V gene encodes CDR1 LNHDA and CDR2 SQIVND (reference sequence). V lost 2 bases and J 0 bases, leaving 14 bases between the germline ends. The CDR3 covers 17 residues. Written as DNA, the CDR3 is TGTGCCAGTAGTATATTGGGTAGAGGGAGCTCCTACAATGAGCAGTTCTTC. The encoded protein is CASSILGRGSSYNEQFF.

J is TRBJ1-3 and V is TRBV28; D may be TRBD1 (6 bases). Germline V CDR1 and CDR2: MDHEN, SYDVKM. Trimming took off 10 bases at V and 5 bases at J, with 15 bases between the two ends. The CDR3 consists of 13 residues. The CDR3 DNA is TGTGCCACCCGGGGGCCTTTCCGAAACACCATATATTTT. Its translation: CATRGPFRNTIYF.

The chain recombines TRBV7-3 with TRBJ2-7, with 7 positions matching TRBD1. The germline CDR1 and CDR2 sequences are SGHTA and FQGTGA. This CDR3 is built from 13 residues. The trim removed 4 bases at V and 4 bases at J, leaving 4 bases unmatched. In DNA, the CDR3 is TGTGCCAGCAGCTACGGGACAGAATACGAGCAGTACTTC. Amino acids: CASSYGTEYEQYF.

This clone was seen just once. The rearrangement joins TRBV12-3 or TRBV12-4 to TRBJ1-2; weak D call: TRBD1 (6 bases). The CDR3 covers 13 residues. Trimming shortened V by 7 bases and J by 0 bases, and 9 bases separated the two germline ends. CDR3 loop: CASTSGANYGYTF. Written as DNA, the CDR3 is TGTGCCAGCACTTCAGGGGCTAACTATGGCTACACCTTC.

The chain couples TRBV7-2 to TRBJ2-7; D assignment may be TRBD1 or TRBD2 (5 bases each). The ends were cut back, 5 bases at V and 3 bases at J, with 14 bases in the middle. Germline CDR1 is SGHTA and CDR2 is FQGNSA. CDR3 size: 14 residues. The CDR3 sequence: CASSLEGTFYEQYF. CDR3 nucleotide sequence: TGTGCCAGCAGCCTAGAAGGGACCTTCTACGAGCAGTACTTC. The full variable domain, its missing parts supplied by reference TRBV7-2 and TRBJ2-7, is GAGVSQSPSNKVTEKGKDVELRCDPISGHTALYWYRQSLGQGLEFLIYFQGNSAPDKSGLPSDRFSAERTGGSVSTLTIQRTQQEDSAVYLCASSLEGTFYEQYFGPGTRLTVT.

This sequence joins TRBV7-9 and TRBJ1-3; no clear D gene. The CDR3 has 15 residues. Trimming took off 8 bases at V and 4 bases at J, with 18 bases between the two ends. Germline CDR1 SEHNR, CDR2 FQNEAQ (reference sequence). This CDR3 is CASSPKAAPGNTIYF. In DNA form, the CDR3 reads TGTGCCAGCTCCCCGAAGGCAGCGCCAGGAAACACCATATATTTT.

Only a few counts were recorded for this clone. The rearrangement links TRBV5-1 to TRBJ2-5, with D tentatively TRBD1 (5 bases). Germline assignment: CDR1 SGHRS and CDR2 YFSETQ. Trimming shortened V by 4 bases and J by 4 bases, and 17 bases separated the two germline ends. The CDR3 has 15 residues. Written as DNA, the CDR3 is TGCGCCAGCAGCCCCAAAGGCAGGGCTGGAGAGACCCAGTACTTC. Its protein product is CASSPKGRAGETQYF. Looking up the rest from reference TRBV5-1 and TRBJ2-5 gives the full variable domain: KAGVTQTPRYLIKTRGQQVTLSCSPISGHRSVSWYQQTPGQGLQFLFEYFSETQRNKGNFPGRFSGRQFSNSRSEMNVSTLELGDSALYLCASSPKGRAGETQYFGPGTRLLVL.

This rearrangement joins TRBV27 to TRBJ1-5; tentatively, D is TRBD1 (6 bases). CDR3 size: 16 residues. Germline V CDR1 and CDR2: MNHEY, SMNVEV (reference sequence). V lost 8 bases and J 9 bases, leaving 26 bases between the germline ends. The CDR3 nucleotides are TGTGCCAGCCGAGTTGCGGGGGCAGGGGTCCCATGGCCCCAGCATTTT. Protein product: CASRVAGAGVPWPQHF.

CDR3 DNA: TGTGCCAGTAGTGCCCAGGCAGCGGGCAAAGAGACCCAGTACTTC. Translating gives CASSAQAAGKETQYF. The J gene is TRBJ2-5, the V gene TRBV19; D possibly corresponds to TRBD2 (6 bases). The germline V gene has CDR1 LNHDA and CDR2 SQIVND (reference sequence). V was cut by 5 bases and J by 3 bases, with 16 bases left in between. The length of the CDR3 is 15 residues.

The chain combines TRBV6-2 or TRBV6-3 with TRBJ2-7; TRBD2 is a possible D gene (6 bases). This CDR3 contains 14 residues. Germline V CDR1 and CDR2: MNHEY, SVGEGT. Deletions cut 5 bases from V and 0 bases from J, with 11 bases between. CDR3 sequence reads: CASSIGGFSYEQYF. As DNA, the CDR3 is TGTGCCAGCAGTATCGGGGGTTTCTCCTACGAGCAGTACTTC.

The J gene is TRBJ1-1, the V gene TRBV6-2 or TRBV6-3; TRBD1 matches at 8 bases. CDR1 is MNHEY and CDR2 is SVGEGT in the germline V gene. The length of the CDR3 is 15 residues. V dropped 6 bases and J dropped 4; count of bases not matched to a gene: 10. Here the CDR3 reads CASRPQGAWGTEAFF. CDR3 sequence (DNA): TGTGCCAGCAGGCCTCAGGGGGCCTGGGGCACTGAAGCTTTCTTT.

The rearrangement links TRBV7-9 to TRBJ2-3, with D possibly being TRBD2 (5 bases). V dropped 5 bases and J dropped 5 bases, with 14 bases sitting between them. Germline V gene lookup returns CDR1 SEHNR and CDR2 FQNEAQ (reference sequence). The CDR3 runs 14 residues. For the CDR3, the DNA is TGTGCCAGCAGCCCCGCGGGTCTACTAGATACGCAGTATTTT. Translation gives CASSPAGLLDTQYF. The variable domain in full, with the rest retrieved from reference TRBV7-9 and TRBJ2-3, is DTGVSQNPRHKITKRGQNVTFRCDPISEHNRLYWYRQTLGQGPEFLTYFQNEAQLEKSRLLSDRFSAERPKGSFSTLEIQRTEQGDSAMYLCASSPAGLLDTQYFGPGTRLTVL.

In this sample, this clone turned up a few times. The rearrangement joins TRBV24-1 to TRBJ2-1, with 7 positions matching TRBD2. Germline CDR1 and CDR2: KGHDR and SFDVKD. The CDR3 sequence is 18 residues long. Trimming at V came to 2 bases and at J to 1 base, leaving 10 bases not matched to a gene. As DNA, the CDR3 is TGTGCCACCAGTGATTGGAGGGTGGGAGGGAGGTCCTACAATGAGCAGTTCTTC. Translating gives CATSDWRVGGRSYNEQFF.

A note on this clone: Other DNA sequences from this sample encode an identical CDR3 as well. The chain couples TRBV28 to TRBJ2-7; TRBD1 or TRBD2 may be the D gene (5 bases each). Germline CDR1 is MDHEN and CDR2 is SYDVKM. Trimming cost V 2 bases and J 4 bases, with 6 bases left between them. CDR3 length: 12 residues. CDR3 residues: CASSLGGYEQYF. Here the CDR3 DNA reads TGTGCCAGCAGTTTAGGGGGTTACGAGCAGTACTTC.

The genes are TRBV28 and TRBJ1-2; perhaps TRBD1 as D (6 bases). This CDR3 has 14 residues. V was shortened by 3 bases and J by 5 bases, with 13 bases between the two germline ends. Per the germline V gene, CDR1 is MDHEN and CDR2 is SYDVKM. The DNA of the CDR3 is TGTGCCAGCAGTTTTGGGAGGGGGATGTATGGCTACACCTTC. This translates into CASSFGRGMYGYTF.

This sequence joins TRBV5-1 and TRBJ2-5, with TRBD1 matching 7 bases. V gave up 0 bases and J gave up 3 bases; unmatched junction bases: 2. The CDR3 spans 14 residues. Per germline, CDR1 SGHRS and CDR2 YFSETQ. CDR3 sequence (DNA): TGCGCCAGCAGCTTGGCTACAGGGGAAGAGACCCAGTACTTC. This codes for CASSLATGEETQYF. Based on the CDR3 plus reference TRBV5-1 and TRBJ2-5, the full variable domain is KAGVTQTPRYLIKTRGQQVTLSCSPISGHRSVSWYQQTPGQGLQFLFEYFSETQRNKGNFPGRFSGRQFSNSRSEMNVSTLELGDSALYLCASSLATGEETQYFGPGTRLLVL.

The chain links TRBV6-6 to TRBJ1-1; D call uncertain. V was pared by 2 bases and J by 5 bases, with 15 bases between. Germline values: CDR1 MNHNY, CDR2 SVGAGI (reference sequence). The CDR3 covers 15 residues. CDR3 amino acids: CASSYKGGLRTEAFF. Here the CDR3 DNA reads TGTGCCAGCAGTTACAAGGGAGGGCTGAGGACTGAAGCTTTCTTT.

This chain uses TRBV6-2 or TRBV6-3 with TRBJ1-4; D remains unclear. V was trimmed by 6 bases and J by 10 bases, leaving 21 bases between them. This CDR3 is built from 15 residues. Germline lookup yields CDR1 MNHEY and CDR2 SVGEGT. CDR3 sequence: CASSPGPGSGGKLFF. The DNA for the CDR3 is TGTGCCAGCAGCCCAGGACCGGGAAGTGGTGGAAAACTGTTTTTT.

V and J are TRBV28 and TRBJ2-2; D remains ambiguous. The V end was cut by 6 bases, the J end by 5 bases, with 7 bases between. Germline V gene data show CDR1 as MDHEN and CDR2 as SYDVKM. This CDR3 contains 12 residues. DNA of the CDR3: TGTGCCAGCAGACAGCGTACCGGGGAGCTGTTTTTT. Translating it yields CASRQRTGELFF. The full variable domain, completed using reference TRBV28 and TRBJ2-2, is DVKVTQSSRYLVKRTGEKVFLECVQDMDHENMFWYRQDPGLGLRLIYFSYDVKMKEKGDIPEGYSVSREKKERFSLILESASTNQTSMYLCASRQRTGELFFGEGSRLTVL.

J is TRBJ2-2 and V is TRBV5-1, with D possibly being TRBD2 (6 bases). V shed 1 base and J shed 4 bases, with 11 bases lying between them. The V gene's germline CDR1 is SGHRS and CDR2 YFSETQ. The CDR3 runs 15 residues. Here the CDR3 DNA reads TGCGCCAGCAGCTTGTTCGGGAGAGGCACCGGGGAGCTGTTTTTT. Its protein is CASSLFGRGTGELFF.

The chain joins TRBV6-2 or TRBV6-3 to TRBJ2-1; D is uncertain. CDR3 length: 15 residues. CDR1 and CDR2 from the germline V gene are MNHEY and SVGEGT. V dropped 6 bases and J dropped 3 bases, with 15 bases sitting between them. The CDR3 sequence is CASSPWRNLYNEQFF. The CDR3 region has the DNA TGTGCCAGCAGCCCCTGGCGGAACCTCTACAATGAGCAGTTCTTC.

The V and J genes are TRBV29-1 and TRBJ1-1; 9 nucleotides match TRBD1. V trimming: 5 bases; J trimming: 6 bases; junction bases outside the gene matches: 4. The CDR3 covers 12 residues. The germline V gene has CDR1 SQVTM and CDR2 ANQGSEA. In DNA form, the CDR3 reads TGCAGCGTTCAACAGGGGGCTGCTGAAGCTTTCTTT. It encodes CSVQQGAAEAFF.

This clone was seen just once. Here the CDR3 reads CASSLAVQHQPQHF. CDR3 DNA: TGTGCCAGCAGCTTAGCGGTACAGCATCAGCCCCAGCATTTT. The V and J genes are TRBV7-2 and TRBJ1-5, with unresolved D. V lost 0 bases and J 5 bases, leaving 8 bases between the germline ends. The CDR3 is 14 amino acids. CDR1 is SGHTA, CDR2 FQGNSA, per germline.